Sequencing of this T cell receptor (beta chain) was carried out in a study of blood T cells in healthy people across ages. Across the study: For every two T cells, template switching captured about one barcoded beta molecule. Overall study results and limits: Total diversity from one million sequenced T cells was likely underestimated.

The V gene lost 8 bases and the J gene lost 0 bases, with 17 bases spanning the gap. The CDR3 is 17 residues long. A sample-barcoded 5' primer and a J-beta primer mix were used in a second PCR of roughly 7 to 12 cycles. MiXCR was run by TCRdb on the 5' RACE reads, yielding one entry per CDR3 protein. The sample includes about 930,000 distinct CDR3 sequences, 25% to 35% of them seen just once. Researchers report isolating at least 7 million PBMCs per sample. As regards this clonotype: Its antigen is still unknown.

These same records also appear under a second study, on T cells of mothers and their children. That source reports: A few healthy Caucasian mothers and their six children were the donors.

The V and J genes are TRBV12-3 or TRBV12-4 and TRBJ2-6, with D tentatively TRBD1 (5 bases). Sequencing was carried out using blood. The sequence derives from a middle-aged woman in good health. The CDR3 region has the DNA TGTGCCAGCCCCCTTGGGGCACCCAGCTCTGGGGCCAACGTCCTGACTTTC. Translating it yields CASPLGAPSSGANVLTF.